This T cell receptor beta chain derives from a study of PD-1 blockade in mismatch repair-deficient tumors. Overall study: Patients had over 10 mismatch repair-deficient cancer types, all previously treated and progressing.

The method was immunoSEQ multiplex PCR; TCRdb's version includes in-frame clones alone and lacks a portion of them. The sample includes tens of thousands of clones, less than 85% seen only once; the top ten take about 3%. V dropped 3 bases and J dropped 2; count of bases not matched to a gene: 4. CDR3 length: 16 residues. CDR1 LNHDA and CDR2 SQIVND come from the germline V gene (reference sequence). Study observations and caveats: Tumor-resident clones, often undetectable pretreatment in blood, expanded then contracted after pembrolizumab.

About this clone: Its target is not known.

Mismatch repair deficiency was confirmed in all patients, by PCR or immunohistochemistry. The TCR-sequenced patients were a few responders to pembrolizumab. The input for sequencing was PBMCs, taken before pembrolizumab treatment. The chain couples TRBV19 to TRBJ2-3, with 11 nucleotides matching TRBD2. The source is an adult with mismatch repair-deficient cancer. The CDR3 region is CASSIGLAGFTDTQYF. The CDR3 region has the DNA TGTGCCAGTAGTATCGGACTAGCGGGTTTCACAGATACGCAGTATTTT.